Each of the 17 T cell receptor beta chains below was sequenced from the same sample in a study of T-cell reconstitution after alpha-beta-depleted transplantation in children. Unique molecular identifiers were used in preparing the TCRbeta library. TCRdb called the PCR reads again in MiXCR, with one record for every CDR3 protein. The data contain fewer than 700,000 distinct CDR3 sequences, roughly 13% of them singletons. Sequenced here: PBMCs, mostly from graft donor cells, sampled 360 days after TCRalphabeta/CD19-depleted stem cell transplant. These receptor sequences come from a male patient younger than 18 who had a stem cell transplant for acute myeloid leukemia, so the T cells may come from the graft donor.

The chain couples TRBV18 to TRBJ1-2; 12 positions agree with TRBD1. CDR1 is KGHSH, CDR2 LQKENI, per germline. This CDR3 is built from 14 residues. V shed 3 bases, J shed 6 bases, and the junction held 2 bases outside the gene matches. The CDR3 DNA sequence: TGTGCCAGCTCACCGGGACAGGGGGCGAATGGCTACACCTTC. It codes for CASSPGQGANGYTF.

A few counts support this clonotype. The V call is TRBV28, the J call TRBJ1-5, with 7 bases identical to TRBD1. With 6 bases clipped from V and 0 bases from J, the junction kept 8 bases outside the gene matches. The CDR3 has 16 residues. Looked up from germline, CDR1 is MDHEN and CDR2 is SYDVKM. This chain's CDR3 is CASSRPGQNSNQPQHF. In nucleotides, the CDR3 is TGTGCCAGCAGCCGACCGGGACAGAATAGCAATCAGCCCCAGCATTTT.

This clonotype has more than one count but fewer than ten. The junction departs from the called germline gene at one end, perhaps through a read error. As DNA, the CDR3 is TGCAGTGCGAGAGACTTAACCGGGACAGCTAACTATGGCTACACCTTC. Translating it yields CSARDLTGTANYGYTF. The chain has TRBV20-1 and TRBJ1-2; 7 bases line up with TRBD1. Looked up from germline, CDR1 is DFQATT and CDR2 is SNEGSKA (reference sequence). The CDR3 covers 16 residues.

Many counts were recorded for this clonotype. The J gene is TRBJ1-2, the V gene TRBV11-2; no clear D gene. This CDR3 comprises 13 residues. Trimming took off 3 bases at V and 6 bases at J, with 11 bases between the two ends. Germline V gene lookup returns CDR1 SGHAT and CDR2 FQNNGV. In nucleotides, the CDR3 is TGTGCCAGCAGCTTGACGTTTGGTGATGGCTACACCTTC. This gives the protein CASSLTFGDGYTF.

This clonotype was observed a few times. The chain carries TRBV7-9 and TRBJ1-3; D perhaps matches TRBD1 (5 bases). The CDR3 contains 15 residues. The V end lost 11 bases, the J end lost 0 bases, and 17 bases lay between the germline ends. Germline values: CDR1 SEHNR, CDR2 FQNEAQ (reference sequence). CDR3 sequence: CAWQGKDLSGNTIYF. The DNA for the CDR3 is TGTGCCTGGCAGGGAAAGGACCTCTCTGGAAACACCATATATTTT.

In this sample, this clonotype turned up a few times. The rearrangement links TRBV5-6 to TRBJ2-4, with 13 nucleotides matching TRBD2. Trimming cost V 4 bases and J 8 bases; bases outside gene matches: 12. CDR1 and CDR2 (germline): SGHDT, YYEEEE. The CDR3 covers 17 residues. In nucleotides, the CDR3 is TGTGCCAGCAGCCCCCCTGGACTAGCGGGAGTAGGGGACATTCAGTACTTC. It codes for CASSPPGLAGVGDIQYF.

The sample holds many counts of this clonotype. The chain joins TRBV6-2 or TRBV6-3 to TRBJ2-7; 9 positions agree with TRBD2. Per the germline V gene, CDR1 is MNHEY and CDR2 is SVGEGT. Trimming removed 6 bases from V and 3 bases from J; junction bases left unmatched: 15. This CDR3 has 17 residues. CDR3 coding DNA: TGTGCCAGCAGCGGCCCCCGGGCTAGCGGGGCTTACTACGAGCAGTACTTC. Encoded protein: CASSGPRASGAYYEQYF.

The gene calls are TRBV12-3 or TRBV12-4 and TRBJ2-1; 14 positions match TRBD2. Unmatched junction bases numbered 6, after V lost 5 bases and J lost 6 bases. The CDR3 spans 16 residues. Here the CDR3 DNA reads TGTGCCAGCAGTAAACGACTAGCGGGAGGGACCAATGAGCAGTTCTTC. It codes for CASSKRLAGGTNEQFF.

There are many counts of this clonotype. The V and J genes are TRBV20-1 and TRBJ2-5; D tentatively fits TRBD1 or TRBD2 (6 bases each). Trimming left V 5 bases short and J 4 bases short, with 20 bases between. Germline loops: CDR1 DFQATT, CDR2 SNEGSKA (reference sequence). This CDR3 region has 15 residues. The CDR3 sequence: CSAGGDTGWGETQYF. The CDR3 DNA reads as TGCAGTGCTGGAGGGGACACAGGGTGGGGAGAGACCCAGTACTTC.

As DNA, the CDR3 is TGCAGTGCTCCCATACAGGGAAGCGACGAGCAGTACTTC. Its translation: CSAPIQGSDEQYF. V usage is TRBV20-1 and J usage is TRBJ2-7, with D tentatively TRBD1 (6 bases). Germline V gene lookup returns CDR1 DFQATT and CDR2 SNEGSKA (reference sequence). This CDR3 spans 13 amino acids. V was shortened by 5 bases and J by 5 bases, with 16 bases between the two germline ends.

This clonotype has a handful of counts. The CDR3 is CSVVGHRNEQFF. Here the CDR3 DNA reads TGCAGCGTTGTGGGCCACAGAAATGAGCAGTTCTTC. The V gene is TRBV29-1, the J gene TRBJ2-1; D not certain. With 4 bases removed from V and 7 bases from J, the gap between germline ends came to 11 bases. This CDR3 region has 12 residues. Germline-derived CDR1 and CDR2 are SQVTM and ANQGSEA.

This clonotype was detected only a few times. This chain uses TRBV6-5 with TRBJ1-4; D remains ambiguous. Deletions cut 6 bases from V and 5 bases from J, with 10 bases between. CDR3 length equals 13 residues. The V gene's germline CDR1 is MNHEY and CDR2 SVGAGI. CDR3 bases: TGTGCCAGCAGAACGTGGGGAAATGAAAAACTGTTTTTT. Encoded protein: CASRTWGNEKLFF.

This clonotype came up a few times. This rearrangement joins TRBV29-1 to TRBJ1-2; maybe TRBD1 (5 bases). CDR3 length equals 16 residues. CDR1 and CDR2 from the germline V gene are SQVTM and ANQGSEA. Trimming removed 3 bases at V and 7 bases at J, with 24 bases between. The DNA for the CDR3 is TGCAGCGTTGAGAAGGGGACGAACTCGTATATTGGTGGCTACACCTTC. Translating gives CSVEKGTNSYIGGYTF.

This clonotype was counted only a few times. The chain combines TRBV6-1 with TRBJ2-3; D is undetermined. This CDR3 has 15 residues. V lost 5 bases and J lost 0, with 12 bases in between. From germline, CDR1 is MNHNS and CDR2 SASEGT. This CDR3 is CASSPWTSSTDTQYF. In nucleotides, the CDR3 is TGTGCCAGCAGTCCATGGACGTCGAGCACAGATACGCAGTATTTT.

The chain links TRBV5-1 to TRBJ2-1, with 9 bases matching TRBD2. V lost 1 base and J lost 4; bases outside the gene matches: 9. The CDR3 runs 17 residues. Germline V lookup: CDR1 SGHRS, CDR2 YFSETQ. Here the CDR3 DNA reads TGCGCCAGCAGCTTGACCCCGGGACTAGCCTCTTACAATGAGCAGTTCTTC. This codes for CASSLTPGLASYNEQFF.

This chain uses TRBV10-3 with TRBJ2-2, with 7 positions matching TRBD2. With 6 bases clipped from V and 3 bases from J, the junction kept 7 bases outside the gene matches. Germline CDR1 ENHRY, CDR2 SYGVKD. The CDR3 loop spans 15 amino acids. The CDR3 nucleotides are TGTGCCATCAGAAATAGCGGGTCCCACACCGGGGAGCTGTTTTTT. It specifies CAIRNSGSHTGELFF.

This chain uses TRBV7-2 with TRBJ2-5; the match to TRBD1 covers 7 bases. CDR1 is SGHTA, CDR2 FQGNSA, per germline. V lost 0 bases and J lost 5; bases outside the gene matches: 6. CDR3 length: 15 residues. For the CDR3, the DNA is TGTGCCAGCAGCTTAGCGAGGGGGCGGACGGAGACCCAGTACTTC. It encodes CASSLARGRTETQYF.